One sample yielded the 17 T cell receptor beta chains listed below, sequenced in a study of T cell clonotyping in hematopoietic cell transplantation. Stated time point: recipient sample about 28 days before transplant, after cytoreduction. Produced via immunoSEQ multiplex PCR; TCRdb's table is partial and in-frame only. The sample has around 19,000 clones, approximately 75% seen once. The sample was peripheral blood mononuclear cells, taken before stem cell transplant. The origin of the receptors is a man aged 60-69 years with acute myeloid leukemia. Some clones in this sample may be carry-over from other donors' samples.

This sequence joins TRBV27 and TRBJ1-6, with D perhaps TRBD1 (5 bases). Trimming removed 7 bases at V and 7 bases at J, with 20 bases between. Germline CDR1 is MNHEY and CDR2 is SMNVEV (reference sequence). The CDR3 extends over 16 amino acids. The CDR3 nucleotides are TGTGCCAGCAAAATTGGGGGACTCTACGGGAATTCACCCCTCCACTTT. As protein: CASKIGGLYGNSPLHF.

The chain uses TRBV7-8 and TRBJ1-1; D uncertain. The germline V gene has CDR1 SGHVS and CDR2 FQNEAQ. Trimming left V 4 bases short and J 0 bases short, with 6 bases between. CDR3 size: 13 residues. The CDR3 region has the DNA TGTGCCAGCAGCTCTACAGTGAACACTGAAGCTTTCTTT. This sequence encodes CASSSTVNTEAFF.

This clone turned up a few times. In the same sample, other DNA sequences code for this CDR3. The chain recombines TRBV5-5 with TRBJ2-2; no definite D call. The CDR3 is 14 residues long. The V end lost 4 bases, the J end lost 0 bases, and 7 bases lay between the germline ends. CDR1 is SGHKS, CDR2 YYEKEE, per germline (reference sequence). Written as DNA, the CDR3 is TGTGCCAGCAGCCTGAGATCGAACACCGGGGAGCTGTTTTTT. Its translation is CASSLRSNTGELFF.

The J gene is TRBJ1-5, the V gene TRBV4-1; D is ambiguous. Trimming shortened V by 1 base and J by 4 bases, and 20 bases separated the two germline ends. The CDR3 is 18 residues long. Per the germline V gene, CDR1 is MGHRA and CDR2 is YSYEKL. CDR3 bases: TGCGCCAGCAGCCAAGGGTATCTTAAGGTTAGGGAAAATCAGCCCCAGCATTTT. Translated, it gives CASSQGYLKVRENQPQHF.

This chain connects TRBV6-6 to TRBJ2-1, with D perhaps being TRBD1 or TRBD2 (6 bases each). Germline-derived CDR1 and CDR2 are MNHNY and SVGAGI (reference sequence). V lost 2 bases, J lost 4 bases, and 12 bases lay in between. CDR3 length: 15 residues. The CDR3 loop is CASSYVGGIYNEQFF. In DNA, the CDR3 is TGTGCCAGCAGTTACGTGGGGGGCATATACAATGAGCAGTTCTTC.

The chain has TRBV5-1 and TRBJ1-4; a weak D match, TRBD1 (5 bases). The ends were cut back, 7 bases at V and 4 bases at J, with 17 bases in the middle. Germline V CDR1 and CDR2: SGHRS, YFSETQ. This CDR3 is built from 15 residues. CDR3 DNA sequence: TGCGCCAGCGGCGACCCTGGGGGACTTAATGAAAAACTGTTTTTT. Residues: CASGDPGGLNEKLFF.

The V call is TRBV7-8, the J call TRBJ2-7; the match to TRBD2 covers 10 bases. In germline, CDR1 is SGHVS, CDR2 FQNEAQ. With 2 bases clipped from V and 1 base from J, the junction kept 2 bases outside the gene matches. The CDR3 has 15 amino acids. The CDR3 bases are TGTGCCAGCAGCTTACGACTAGCGGGTTCCTACGAGCAGTACTTC. Translated: CASSLRLAGSYEQYF.

This sequence joins TRBV7-2 and TRBJ2-4; D perhaps matches TRBD2 (6 bases). The CDR3 spans 16 residues. CDR1 is SGHTA, CDR2 FQGNSA, per germline. Trimming took off 1 base at V and 2 bases at J, with 12 bases between the two ends. The CDR3 sequence is CASSLVGGDSKNIQYF. The DNA for the CDR3 is TGTGCCAGCAGCTTAGTCGGGGGAGACTCCAAAAACATTCAGTACTTC. Looking up the rest from reference TRBV7-2 and TRBJ2-4 gives the full variable domain: GAGVSQSPSNKVTEKGKDVELRCDPISGHTALYWYRQSLGQGLEFLIYFQGNSAPDKSGLPSDRFSAERTGGSVSTLTIQRTQQEDSAVYLCASSLVGGDSKNIQYFGAGTRLSVL.

This sequence joins TRBV6-5 and TRBJ2-7, with D maybe TRBD2 (5 bases). CDR1 is MNHEY and CDR2 is SVGAGI in the germline V gene. The CDR3 has 15 residues. V lost 0 bases, J lost 5 bases, and 14 bases lay in between. As DNA, the CDR3 is TGTGCCAGCAGTTACTCTGCGGAAGAGGGCAACGAGCAGTACTTC. It specifies CASSYSAEEGNEQYF.

By frequency in the sample, this clone is medium-sized. The chain recombines TRBV7-9 with TRBJ2-7; 7 bases map to TRBD2. This CDR3 has 15 residues. Germline assignment: CDR1 SEHNR and CDR2 FQNEAQ (reference sequence). The J segment lost 2 bases and the V segment lost 1 base, leaving 5 bases of the junction unmatched. Here the CDR3 reads CASSLGGTNTYEQYF. CDR3 DNA sequence: TGTGCCAGCAGCTTAGGGGGGACTAACACCTACGAGCAGTACTTC.

J is TRBJ1-6 and V is TRBV7-8, with D possibly TRBD1 on 6 matching bases. The CDR3 loop spans 16 amino acids. CDR1 SGHVS and CDR2 FQNEAQ come from the germline V gene. V lost 3 bases and J 7 bases, leaving 16 bases between the germline ends. CDR3 loop: CASSLVEGQTNSPLHF. The CDR3 coding sequence is TGTGCCAGCAGCTTGGTGGAGGGACAAACAAATTCACCCCTCCACTTT.

In its sample, this clone ranks as medium-sized (0.01 to 0.1%). The chain links TRBV7-2 to TRBJ1-3; D unclear. The V gene lost 5 bases and the J gene lost 5 bases, with 13 bases spanning the gap. This CDR3 has 14 amino acids. CDR1 is SGHTA and CDR2 is FQGNSA in the germline V gene. Here the CDR3 reads CASSQSNERNTIYF. The CDR3 nucleotides read TGTGCCAGCAGCCAATCCAATGAAAGAAACACCATATATTTT.

Only a few counts were recorded for this clone. The chain joins TRBV4-3 to TRBJ2-7, with 7 bases identical to TRBD1. The CDR3 consists of 15 residues. Germline V gene sequence: CDR1 LGHNA, CDR2 YSLEER. Germline trimming cut 0 bases from V and 3 bases from J; bases unmatched to any gene: 5. The CDR3 is CASSQDIGTVYEQYF. CDR3 nucleotides: TGCGCCAGCAGCCAAGATATTGGGACAGTCTACGAGCAGTACTTC.

The chain employs TRBV7-3 and TRBJ2-1; 9 bases agree with TRBD2. Unmatched junction bases numbered 3, after V lost 0 bases and J lost 6 bases. This CDR3 has 15 residues. Germline V lookup: CDR1 SGHTA, CDR2 FQGTGA. The CDR3 DNA follows: TGTGCCAGCAGCTTAACCCGCGGGGGGGGCAATGAGCAGTTCTTC. This sequence encodes CASSLTRGGGNEQFF.

The chain couples TRBV15 to TRBJ1-1; D unclear. The CDR3 is made up of 14 amino acids. V lost 1 base and J lost 0, with 6 bases in between. The germline V gene encodes CDR1 LNHNV and CDR2 YYDKDF (reference sequence). The CDR3 here is CATSRVSLNTEAFF. The CDR3 DNA reads TGTGCCACCAGCAGAGTTTCCTTGAACACTGAAGCTTTCTTT.

The rearrangement joins TRBV7-8 to TRBJ2-5; 10 bases align to TRBD1. This CDR3 has 17 amino acids. The junction had 9 bases not matched to a gene; V was cut back by 4 bases and J by 1 base. The germline V gene has CDR1 SGHVS and CDR2 FQNEAQ. In DNA, the CDR3 is TGTGCCAGCAGCTCCACCCCGGGACAGGGGAGCCAAGAGACCCAGTACTTC. Translated, it gives CASSSTPGQGSQETQYF.

The gene calls are TRBV6-5 and TRBJ1-4; 7 bases match TRBD1. This CDR3 is 14 amino acids long. Germline V CDR1 and CDR2: MNHEY, SVGAGI. J lost 7 bases, V lost 5 bases, and 7 bases had no gene match. CDR3 protein: CASSMTGFGEKLFF. The CDR3 bases are TGTGCCAGCAGTATGACAGGGTTTGGTGAAAAACTGTTTTTT.